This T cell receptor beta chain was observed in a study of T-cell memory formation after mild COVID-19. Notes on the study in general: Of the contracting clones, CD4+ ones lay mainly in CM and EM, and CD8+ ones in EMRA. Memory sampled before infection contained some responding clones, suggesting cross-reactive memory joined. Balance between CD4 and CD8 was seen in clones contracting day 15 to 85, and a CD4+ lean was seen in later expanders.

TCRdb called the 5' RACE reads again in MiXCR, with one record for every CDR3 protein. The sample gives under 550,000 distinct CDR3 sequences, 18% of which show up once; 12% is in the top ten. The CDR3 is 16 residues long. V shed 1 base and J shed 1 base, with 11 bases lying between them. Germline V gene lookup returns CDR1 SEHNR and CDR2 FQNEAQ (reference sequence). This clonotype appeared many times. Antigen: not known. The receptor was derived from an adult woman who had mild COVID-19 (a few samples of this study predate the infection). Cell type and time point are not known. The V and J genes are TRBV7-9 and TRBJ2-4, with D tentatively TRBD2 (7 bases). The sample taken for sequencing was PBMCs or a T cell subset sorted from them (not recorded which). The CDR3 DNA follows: TGTGCCAGCAGCTTAGGCGGGGGCTTTGCCAAAAACATTCAGTACTTC. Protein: CASSLGGGFAKNIQYF.